A selection of T cell receptor beta chains follows, all from one sample in a study of shared clonotypes between healthy human individuals. Assay used: immunoSEQ multiplex PCR; TCRdb lists only in-frame clones, some missing. The sample lists some 2.3 million clones, 85% to 95% occurring once. Sequencing input: naive CD4+ T cells from PBMCs. The receptor source for this set is a man younger than 35 in good health. Some clones in this sample may be carry-over from other donors' samples. Both conserved end residues are part of each CDR3. A D gene is named only where the DNA matches it firmly. Clone size appears in some rows only: once, few, many, or a class for an expanded clone.

>TRBV5-4|NA|NA|TRBJ2-1
TGTGCCAGCAGGTCCAACCGGGACCCAGCCCGTGAGCAGTTCTTC
CASRSNRDPAREQFF
>TRBV27|NA|NA|TRBJ1-3
TGTGCCAGCAGTCCCCAGTACTCTGGAAACACCATATATTTT
CASSPQYSGNTIYF
>TRBV20-1|NA|NA|TRBJ2-5
TGCAGTGCCCAAGGGGGACTGCCGTACTTC
CSAQGGLPYF
>TRBV7-9|NA|TRBD1|TRBJ2-1
TGTGCCAGCAGCTCGGGACAGGGCCTCTACAATGAGCAGTTCTTC
CASSSGQGLYNEQFF
>TRBV10-3|few|TRBD1|TRBJ2-1
TGTGCCATCCGCGGGCAGGGGGTATACAATGAGCAGTTCTTC
CAIRGQGVYNEQFF
>TRBV7-9|once|TRBD2|TRBJ2-4
TGTGCCAGCAGCCGAGGGACTAGCGGGAGGTCAAACATTCAGTACTTC
CASSRGTSGRSNIQYF
>TRBV5-1|NA|TRBD2|TRBJ2-5
TGCGCCAGCAGCTCCGGGACTAGCGGGAGATGGGGGGAGACCCAGTACTTC
CASSSGTSGRWGETQYF
>TRBV9|NA|NA|TRBJ2-2
TGTGCCAGCAGCGTAGTAGGGGCTGGGGCCGGGGAGCTGTTTTTT
CASSVVGAGAGELFF
>TRBV27|NA|TRBD1|TRBJ1-6
TGTGCCAGCAGACCGGGACAGCCAAATTCACCCCTCCACTTT
CASRPGQPNSPLHF
>TRBV4-2|NA|NA|TRBJ2-3
TGTGCCAGCAGCCAAGCCCAATCATCTACGCAGTATTTT
CASSQAQSSTQYF
>TRBV7-3|NA|NA|TRBJ2-6
TGTGCCAGCAGCTTCACAGGGACCCAGGCTGGGGCCAACGTCCTGACTTTC
CASSFTGTQAGANVLTF
>TRBV15|NA|NA|TRBJ2-3
TGTGCCACCAGCAGGAACCCGACAAGCTCGGGGACGCAGTATTTT
CATSRNPTSSGTQYF
>TRBV6-6|NA|NA|TRBJ1-1
TGTGCCAGCAGCTCAGTAGCCGCGGGGACTGAAGCTTTCTTT
CASSSVAAGTEAFF
>TRBV6-1|NA|NA|TRBJ2-1
TGTGCCAGCGGGGGGCTTGGGTACAATGAGCAGTTCTTC
CASGGLGYNEQFF
>TRBV5-4|once|TRBD2|TRBJ2-2
TGTGCCAGCAGCTCTGGACTAGCGGGGTCCGGGGAGCTGTTTTTT
CASSSGLAGSGELFF
>TRBV10-2|NA|TRBD1|TRBJ2-7
TGCGCCAGCAGACTCCCGGGACAGTCGTTGTACGAGCAGTACTTC
CASRLPGQSLYEQYF
>TRBV28|few|NA|TRBJ1-1
TGTGCCAGCAGTCCACCGGAGGGGGGGTCCACTGAAGCTTTCTTT
CASSPPEGGSTEAFF
>TRBV7-2|few|NA|TRBJ2-7
TGTGCCAGCAGACGGGTTCCAAGATACGAGCAGTACTTC
CASRRVPRYEQYF
>TRBV4-2|NA|TRBD1|TRBJ2-2
TGTGCCAGCAGCCAATCGGGACAGCGGAACACCGGGGAGCTGTTTTTT
CASSQSGQRNTGELFF
>TRBV28|NA|TRBD2|TRBJ2-7
TGTGCCAGCAGTTACCTAGCGGGCACCTACGAGCAGTACTTC
CASSYLAGTYEQYF
>TRBV5-4|NA|NA|TRBJ2-2
TGTGCCAGCAGCCGGAGGGAATCCAGTCACGGGGAGCTGTTTTTT
CASSRRESSHGELFF
>TRBV5-1|NA|TRBD2|TRBJ2-7
TGCGCCAGCAGCGCCACGACTAGCGGGCCTACCTACGAGCAGTACTTC
CASSATTSGPTYEQYF
>TRBV6-5|NA|NA|TRBJ2-7
TGTGCCAGCAGTTACCAGGGTAGTTCCTACGAGCAGTACTTC
CASSYQGSSYEQYF
>TRBV5-1|NA|NA|TRBJ1-1
TGCGCCAGCAGCCAGGCCTTTGGAGGGCTGAACACTGAAGCTTTCTTT
CASSQAFGGLNTEAFF
>TRBV5-1|NA|NA|TRBJ2-3
TGCGCCAGCAGCTTGGAAAGACCTAGCACAGATACGCAGTATTTT
CASSLERPSTDTQYF
>TRBV7-8|NA|NA|TRBJ2-5
TGTGCCAGCAGCCTCGGGGTAGCCAGTGGGTACCAAGAGACCCAGTACTTC
CASSLGVASGYQETQYF
>TRBV25-1|NA|NA|TRBJ1-4
TGTGCCAGCACCCGAATTGGGGGGCCGAATGAAAAACTGTTTTTT
CASTRIGGPNEKLFF
>TRBV9|NA|NA|TRBJ1-2
TGTGCCAGCAGCGTAGTGCCCCTTAACTATGGCTACACCTTC
CASSVVPLNYGYTF
>TRBV28|NA|TRBD1|TRBJ1-4
TGTGCCAGCAGTCAGACAGGGCTGGCTAATGAAAAACTGTTTTTT
CASSQTGLANEKLFF
>TRBV4-2|NA|NA|TRBJ1-6
TGTGCCAGCAGCCAAGAAGGTACAGGCGCCGGCTCACCCCTCCACTTT
CASSQEGTGAGSPLHF
>TRBV19|NA|NA|TRBJ2-3
TGTGCCAGCCGGATTACAGGGAGTTCAGATACGCAGTATTTT
CASRITGSSDTQYF
>TRBV27|NA|NA|TRBJ1-1
TGTGCCAGCAGTTTGGGGACGGGACGAGGGAACACTGAAGCTTTCTTT
CASSLGTGRGNTEAFF
>TRBV7-8|NA|NA|TRBJ1-1
TGTGCCAGCAGCTTACGGGGGGACACCTACACTGAAGCTTTCTTT
CASSLRGDTYTEAFF
>TRBV6-1|NA|NA|TRBJ2-6
TGTGCCAGCAGTGAAGTAGGCGCCAGGGGTTTCTCTGGGGCCAACGTCCTGACTTTC
CASSEVGARGFSGANVLTF
>TRBV6-5|NA|NA|TRBJ1-2
TGTGCCAGCAGTATTCTTGGGGGGGTTTCGACCTTC
CASSILGGVSTF
>TRBV15|NA|TRBD1|TRBJ1-1
TGTGCCACCAGCAGAGGAGGGAGAGGGGGCCACACTGAAGCTTTCTTT
CATSRGGRGGHTEAFF
>TRBV6-6|NA|NA|TRBJ1-3
TGTGCCAGCAGAGAGGGAGGGGGAAACACCATATATTTT
CASREGGGNTIYF
>TRBV5-1|NA|TRBD2|TRBJ2-3
TGCGCCAGCAGCACCGGACTAGCGGGATCGACAGATACGCAGTATTTT
CASSTGLAGSTDTQYF
>TRBV25-1|NA|NA|TRBJ1-2
TGTGCCAGCAGTGAACAGGGCGGCTACACCTTC
CASSEQGGYTF
>TRBV6-6|NA|TRBD1|TRBJ1-3
TGTGCCAGCAGTTACCAGACAGGGCTCCCTGGAAACACCATATATTTT
CASSYQTGLPGNTIYF
>TRBV29-1|NA|NA|TRBJ2-1
TGCAGCGCGGACAGCACAATAGGGAATGAGCAGTTCTTC
CSADSTIGNEQFF
>TRBV27|NA|TRBD1|TRBJ1-5
TGTGCCAGCAGTCCCCGGACAGGGGGCGGATTGAGCAATCAGCCCCAGCATTTT
CASSPRTGGGLSNQPQHF
>TRBV2|NA|TRBD1|TRBJ1-1
TGTGCCAGCAGCGGCGAGGGGGCGGTGACTGAAGCTTTCTTT
CASSGEGAVTEAFF
>TRBV7-8|NA|NA|TRBJ2-2
TGTGCCAGCAGCTTAGATCAGTCTTCTGGGGAGCTGTTTTTT
CASSLDQSSGELFF
>TRBV5-1|NA|NA|TRBJ2-3
TGCGCCAGCAGCTTGGCCGTACTAGGGACCACAGATACGCAGTATTTT
CASSLAVLGTTDTQYF
>TRBV7-8|once|TRBD1|TRBJ2-3
TGTGCCAGCAGCGAAAAGTTGCCGGGACAGAGCACAGATACGCAGTATTTT
CASSEKLPGQSTDTQYF
>TRBV21-1|NA|NA|TRBJ1-2
TGTGCCAGCAGCAAAGAGGGACAGGGGAGGTGGTATGGCTACACCTTC
CASSKEGQGRWYGYTF
>TRBV15|NA|TRBD1|TRBJ2-7
TGTGCCACCAGCAGAGAGACAGGGGCCTCCTACGAGCAGTACTTC
CATSRETGASYEQYF
>TRBV7-9|NA|NA|TRBJ2-5
TGTGCCAGCAGCCCTATGACGACAGTACAAGAGACCCAGTACTTC
CASSPMTTVQETQYF
>TRBV4-1|NA|NA|TRBJ1-4
TGCGCCAGCAGCCAGACCACGGTTGAAAAACTGTTTTTT
CASSQTTVEKLFF
>TRBV28|NA|TRBD2|TRBJ2-1
TGTGCCAGCAGTAAAGGGACTAGCGGGAGTTATGAGCAGTTCTTC
CASSKGTSGSYEQFF
>TRBV5-1|NA|TRBD1|TRBJ1-5
TGCGCCAGCAGCTTGTTAGGGGGCGGCAATCAGCCCCAGCATTTT
CASSLLGGGNQPQHF
>TRBV18|once|NA|TRBJ1-3
TGTGCCAGCTCACCAAGTCTCCAGGGCACACACACCATATATTTT
CASSPSLQGTHTIYF
>TRBV5-1|NA|NA|TRBJ1-4
TGCGCCAGCAGAGGCATCAGGCTTAATGAAAAACTGTTTTTT
CASRGIRLNEKLFF
>TRBV11-3|NA|NA|TRBJ2-7
TGTGCCAGCAGCCCTGGTCAGGAATACGAGCAGTACTTC
CASSPGQEYEQYF
>TRBV2|NA|NA|TRBJ2-1
TGTGCCAGCAGGGGCGATGCCTTCCGGCAGTTCTTC
CASRGDAFRQFF
>TRBV6-1|NA|NA|TRBJ1-2
TGTGCCAGCACCCTAGGGAGAGATAACTATGGCTACACCTTC
CASTLGRDNYGYTF